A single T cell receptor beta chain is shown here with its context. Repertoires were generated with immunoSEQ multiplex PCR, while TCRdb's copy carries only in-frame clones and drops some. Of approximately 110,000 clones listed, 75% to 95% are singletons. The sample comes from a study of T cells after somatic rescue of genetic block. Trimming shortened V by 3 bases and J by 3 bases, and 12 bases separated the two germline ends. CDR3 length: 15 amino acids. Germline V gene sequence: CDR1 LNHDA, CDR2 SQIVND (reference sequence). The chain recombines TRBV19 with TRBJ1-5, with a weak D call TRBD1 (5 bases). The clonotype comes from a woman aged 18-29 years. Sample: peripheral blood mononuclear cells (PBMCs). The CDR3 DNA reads TGTGCCAGTAGTATTATGGGGACGGTCAATCAGCCCCAGCATTTT. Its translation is CASSIMGTVNQPQHF.